Shown below are 24 T cell receptor beta chains from a single sample sequenced in a study of cytomegalovirus exposure and HLA in healthy donors. The study ran its PCR with 60 Vbeta and 13 Jbeta primers. Method: immunoSEQ multiplex PCR; TCRdb's copy keeps in-frame clones and lacks some. The table lists 150,000 or so clones, 75% of them singletons. Specimen: PBMCs. The receptors originated from a woman aged 35 to 49 in good health and CMV-seropositive.

On this clone itself: In the same sample, other DNA sequences code for this CDR3. The V and J genes are TRBV6-5 and TRBJ1-3; the D is unclear. In germline, CDR1 is MNHEY, CDR2 SVGAGI. V was pared by 0 bases and J by 1 base, with 7 bases between. This CDR3 has 15 residues. The CDR3 region is CASSYSAGSGNTIYF. The CDR3 DNA follows: TGTGCCAGCAGTTACTCGGCGGGGTCTGGAAACACCATATATTTT.

The table lists this clone with a count of one. The rearrangement links TRBV21-1 to TRBJ2-3; whether TRBD1, the table's D call, matches the DNA was not checked. TRBV21-1 is classified as a pseudogene. This CDR3 is 18 amino acids long. CDR3 coding DNA: TGTGCCAGCAGCGCAGTATCATGGACAGGTTCTAGCACAGATACGCAGTATTTT. This translates into CASSAVSWTGSSTDTQYF.

The chain carries TRBV7-3 and TRBJ2-3; 9 nucleotides agree with TRBD1. V lost 5 bases to trimming and J lost 4 bases; unmatched junction nucleotides: 7. Germline values: CDR1 SGHTA, CDR2 FQGTGA. The CDR3 length is 15 residues. The CDR3, as DNA: TGTGCCAGCAGCCCAATACAGGGGGCCCCAGATACGCAGTATTTT. Protein: CASSPIQGAPDTQYF.

The chain has TRBV6-4 and TRBJ1-5; D possibly corresponds to TRBD1 (5 bases). Trimming left V 3 bases short and J 1 base short, with 10 bases between. CDR1 is MRHNA, CDR2 SNTAGT, per germline. The CDR3 has 15 residues. CDR3 in DNA: TGTGCCAGCAGTGAAATGGGGGGGAGCAATCAGCCCCAGCATTTT. Translating it yields CASSEMGGSNQPQHF.

The table lists this clone with a few counts. Other DNA sequences in the same sample also yield this CDR3. This chain links TRBV29-1 with TRBJ2-1; D is possibly TRBD2 (5 bases). Germline CDR1 is SQVTM and CDR2 is ANQGSEA. The CDR3 loop spans 11 amino acids. Trimming removed 6 bases from V and 4 bases from J, with 7 bases in between. The CDR3 region has the DNA TGCAGCGTAGGACTGTACAATGAGCAGTTCTTC. It yields the protein CSVGLYNEQFF.

In its sample, this clone was seen once. The chain carries TRBV28 and TRBJ1-1; TRBD1 might be the D (6 bases). Germline loops: CDR1 MDHEN, CDR2 SYDVKM. CDR3 length: 14 residues. V was shortened by 2 bases and J by 6 bases, with 13 bases between the two germline ends. DNA of the CDR3: TGTGCCAGCAGTTTAGGACAGCCTTTAGCTGAAGCTTTCTTT. It encodes CASSLGQPLAEAFF.

This chain connects TRBV2 to TRBJ2-3; D is perhaps TRBD1 (6 bases). V lost 0 bases to trimming and J lost 6 bases, with 22 bases between them. The germline CDR1 and CDR2 sequences are SNHLY and FYNNEI. CDR3 length: 18 amino acids. The CDR3 protein is CASSEAFEGPGVMDTQYF. CDR3 bases: TGTGCCAGCAGTGAAGCGTTTGAGGGACCAGGGGTCATGGATACGCAGTATTTT.

The chain has TRBV18 and TRBJ2-1; 9 bases map to TRBD1. V shed 3 bases and J 0 bases; nucleotides not matched to a gene: 6. The CDR3 is 17 amino acids. Germline V gene data show CDR1 as KGHSH and CDR2 as LQKENI. The CDR3: CASSPLGQGSSYNEQFF. In DNA form, the CDR3 reads TGTGCCAGCTCACCTTTAGGACAGGGGAGCTCCTACAATGAGCAGTTCTTC.

The V and J genes are TRBV29-1 and TRBJ2-4, with D perhaps matching TRBD2 (6 bases). The CDR3 runs to 14 residues. V lost 5 bases, J lost 2 bases, and 13 bases lay in between. Germline CDR1 is SQVTM and CDR2 is ANQGSEA. The CDR3 region has the DNA TGCAGCGTTAGGCGGGATCTTTCCAAAAACATTCAGTACTTC. Translation gives CSVRRDLSKNIQYF. The full variable domain, completed using reference TRBV29-1 and TRBJ2-4, is SAVISQKPSRDICQRGTSLTIQCQVDSQVTMMFWYRQQPGQSLTLIATANQGSEATYESGFVIDKFPISRPNLTFSTLTVSNMSPEDSSIYLCSVRRDLSKNIQYFGAGTRLSVL.

This chain uses TRBV18 with TRBJ2-3; D perhaps matches TRBD1 (5 bases). This CDR3 has 16 amino acids. Between the trimmed V and J ends, which lost 6 bases and 0 bases, there was a span of 16 bases. The V gene's germline CDR1 is KGHSH and CDR2 LQKENI. CDR3 DNA: TGTGCCAGCTCCCCCAGACAGACAAGAAGCACAGATACGCAGTATTTT. Protein sequence: CASSPRQTRSTDTQYF.

The chain links TRBV5-4 to TRBJ2-2; a weak D match, TRBD2 (5 bases). The ends were cut back, 2 bases at V and 6 bases at J, with 11 bases in the middle. Per germline, CDR1 SGHNT and CDR2 YYREEE (reference sequence). The CDR3 runs to 14 residues. The CDR3 sequence: CASSFAGGPGELFF. CDR3 DNA: TGTGCCAGCAGCTTTGCTGGAGGTCCCGGGGAGCTGTTTTTT.

The chain recombines TRBV4-1 with TRBJ2-3; TRBD2 agrees at 12 bases. The V gene's germline CDR1 is MGHRA and CDR2 YSYEKL. This CDR3 has 18 residues. Germline trimming cut 4 bases from V and 1 base from J; bases unmatched to any gene: 9. CDR3 region: CASSPRLAGEKGTDTQYF. The CDR3 bases are TGCGCCAGCAGCCCACGACTAGCGGGAGAAAAGGGCACAGATACGCAGTATTTT.

CDR3 amino acids: CASSSGTGAYNEQFF. The CDR3 DNA is TGCGCCAGCAGCTCCGGGACAGGGGCCTACAATGAGCAGTTCTTC. The rearrangement uses TRBV5-1 and TRBJ2-1, with 10 bases identical to TRBD1. The germline CDR1 and CDR2 sequences are SGHRS and YFSETQ. The CDR3 runs to 15 residues. V lost 3 bases and J lost 2; bases outside the gene matches: 2.

This chain links TRBV28 with TRBJ1-2; D is possibly TRBD1 (6 bases). The CDR3 spans 15 residues. The V end was cut by 2 bases, the J end by 8 bases, with 18 bases between. Germline V CDR1 and CDR2: MDHEN, SYDVKM. CDR3 region: CASSLPGRDIGGYTF. In nucleotides, the CDR3 is TGTGCCAGCAGTTTACCCGGTAGGGACATAGGCGGCTACACCTTC.

The chain recombines TRBV18 with TRBJ1-3, with D unresolved. Per the germline V gene, CDR1 is KGHSH and CDR2 is LQKENI. Trimming cost V 2 bases and J 0 bases, with 8 bases left between them. This CDR3 spans 15 amino acids. CDR3 residues: CASSPGSSSGNTIYF. The CDR3 DNA is TGTGCCAGCTCACCAGGTTCCAGCTCTGGAAACACCATATATTTT. Complete variable domain (other parts from reference TRBV18 and TRBJ1-3): NAGVMQNPRHLVRRRGQEARLRCSPMKGHSHVYWYRQLPEEGLKFMVYLQKENIIDESGMPKERFSAEFPKEGPSILRIQQVVRGDSAAYFCASSPGSSSGNTIYFGEGSWLTVV.

This clone was observed a few times. This sequence joins TRBV28 and TRBJ1-1; no firm D call. The germline V and J ends were trimmed by 2 bases and 2 bases, with 12 bases remaining between them. From germline, CDR1 is MDHEN and CDR2 SYDVKM. The CDR3 is 15 residues long. The CDR3 loop is CASSLSSRRNTEAFF. The CDR3 nucleotides read TGTGCCAGCAGTTTAAGTTCGAGGAGAAACACTGAAGCTTTCTTT. Variable domain in full (rest from reference TRBV28 and TRBJ1-1): DVKVTQSSRYLVKRTGEKVFLECVQDMDHENMFWYRQDPGLGLRLIYFSYDVKMKEKGDIPEGYSVSREKKERFSLILESASTNQTSMYLCASSLSSRRNTEAFFGQGTRLTVV.

This chain connects TRBV30 to TRBJ1-2; D is possibly TRBD1 (6 bases). Trimming stripped 2 bases from V and 3 bases from J, with 10 bases between. The CDR3 contains 13 residues. Per germline, CDR1 GTSNPN and CDR2 SVGIG (reference sequence). The CDR3 region is CAWSTGWDYGYTF. In DNA form, the CDR3 reads TGTGCCTGGAGTACAGGGTGGGACTATGGCTACACCTTC.

The CDR3 reads CASGDRSTNEKLFF. The CDR3 nucleotides read TGTGCCAGTGGGGACAGATCAACTAATGAAAAACTGTTTTTT. The chain combines TRBV19 with TRBJ1-4; 7 nucleotides match TRBD1. Per germline, CDR1 LNHDA and CDR2 SQIVND (reference sequence). After removal of 8 bases from V and 0 bases from J, the junction contained 3 bases not matched to a gene. The CDR3 is made up of 14 amino acids.

The sample holds a few counts of this clone. V gene TRBV5-1 combines with J gene TRBJ1-1; D might be TRBD1 (6 bases). The germline V and J ends were trimmed by 0 bases and 4 bases, with 16 bases remaining between them. This CDR3 has 16 amino acids. CDR1 and CDR2 (germline): SGHRS, YFSETQ. CDR3 loop: CASSLGAGGAITEAFF. The CDR3 nucleotides read TGCGCCAGCAGCTTGGGGGCTGGGGGGGCGATCACTGAAGCTTTCTTT.

CDR3 in DNA: TGTGCCAGCAGCTTGGGGATTAGCGGGGCCGGGGAGCTGTTTTTT. It is translated as CASSLGISGAGELFF. V gene TRBV5-4 combines with J gene TRBJ2-2, with TRBD2 matching 8 bases. The V gene end was trimmed by 0 bases and the J gene end by 6 bases; junction bases not matched to a gene: 4. Germline CDR1 SGHNT, CDR2 YYREEE (reference sequence). The CDR3 length is 15 residues.

The chain has TRBV5-1 and TRBJ2-2; no reliable D call. This CDR3 has 15 amino acids. CDR1 is SGHRS and CDR2 is YFSETQ in the germline V gene. V was trimmed by 0 bases and J by 1 base, leaving 7 bases between them. The DNA of the CDR3 is TGCGCCAGCAGCTTGGCCTATAAGAACACCGGGGAGCTGTTTTTT. Its translation is CASSLAYKNTGELFF.

This clone was found once. The gene calls are TRBV5-5 and TRBJ1-1; TRBD1 might be the D (6 bases). CDR1 and CDR2 from the germline V gene are SGHKS and YYEKEE (reference sequence). V shed 2 bases and J shed 5 bases, with 16 bases lying between them. The length of the CDR3 is 15 residues. For the CDR3, the DNA is TGTGCCAGCAGCTTTCGGGAGGGCACAGGGACTGAAGCTTTCTTT. This codes for CASSFREGTGTEAFF.

V is TRBV11-2 and J is TRBJ2-7; possibly TRBD1 for D (5 bases). This CDR3 spans 13 amino acids. Trimming took 0 bases from V and 3 from J, leaving 6 bases between them. Germline lookup yields CDR1 SGHAT and CDR2 FQNNGV. The CDR3 here is CASSLDQGYEQYF. The CDR3 DNA follows: TGTGCCAGCAGCTTAGATCAGGGCTACGAGCAGTACTTC.

V and J are TRBV5-5 and TRBJ1-4, with TRBD1 identical over 7 bases. Trimming removed 2 bases from V and 0 bases from J; junction bases left unmatched: 4. Germline CDR1 SGHKS, CDR2 YYEKEE (reference sequence). The CDR3 is 16 amino acids. The CDR3 DNA follows: TGTGCCAGCAGCTTACCGACAGGGTCAACTAATGAAAAACTGTTTTTT. Protein: CASSLPTGSTNEKLFF.